This T cell receptor beta chain was profiled in a study of T cell responses to AZD1222 COVID-19 vaccine. Study-wide findings and caveats: No day 14 peak samples; only post-peak repertoires were characterized.

With respect to this clone: Its antigen is as yet unknown.

The CDR3 extends over 13 amino acids. Trimming took off 0 bases at V and 7 bases at J, with 7 bases between the two ends. Per germline, CDR1 MNHEY and CDR2 SVGAGI. Using immunoSEQ multiplex PCR, the repertoire was profiled, and TCRdb retains in-frame clones only, with some absent. The sample carries 55,000 to 75,000 clones, around 74% recorded once. The TCR sequence derives from an adult in good health. Sequencing was performed on peripheral blood, taken on day 0 of MenACWY control vaccination. The chain links TRBV6-5 to TRBJ1-5; D remains unclear. The CDR3 nucleotides are TGTGCCAGCAGTTACTCAGAACTCCAGCCCCAGCATTTT. Translated: CASSYSELQPQHF.